Each of the 27 T cell receptor beta chains below was sequenced from the same sample in a study of T cell changes during pregnancy in multiple sclerosis. Sequencing was performed with immunoSEQ multiplex PCR; in TCRdb, only in-frame clones are kept and a portion is missing. The sample consists of 40,000 to 60,000 clones, 85% to 95% of them appearing once. Sample: CD4+ T cells from peripheral blood mononuclear cells, taken before pregnancy. The receptors derive from a female donor with multiple sclerosis, enrolled in a pregnancy study.

The chain uses TRBV5-1 and TRBJ2-7, with 9 bases that match TRBD2. CDR1 and CDR2 (germline): SGHRS, YFSETQ. J was trimmed by 4 bases and V by 1 base; bases with no gene match: 6. The CDR3 sequence is 15 residues long. This CDR3 reads CASSLSSGTPYEQYF. CDR3 nucleotides: TGCGCCAGCAGCTTGTCTAGCGGGACCCCTTACGAGCAGTACTTC.

This clone was detected only a few times. The chain uses TRBV30 and TRBJ1-4; no firm D call. There are 16 residues in the CDR3. V shed 2 bases and J shed 2 bases, with 15 bases lying between them. CDR1 is GTSNPN, CDR2 SVGIG, per germline (reference sequence). The CDR3 sequence is CAWSWVGGPTNEKLFF. The CDR3, as DNA: TGTGCCTGGAGTTGGGTCGGCGGGCCCACTAATGAAAAACTGTTTTTT.

The chain employs TRBV19 and TRBJ1-2; TRBD1 agrees at 9 bases. Germline V gene lookup returns CDR1 LNHDA and CDR2 SQIVND (reference sequence). The V gene end was trimmed by 1 base and the J gene end by 4 bases; junction bases not matched to a gene: 7. The CDR3 sequence is 16 residues long. The CDR3 spells CASSIGTGALFYGYTF. The CDR3 region has the DNA TGTGCCAGTAGTATAGGGACAGGGGCGCTATTCTATGGCTACACCTTC.

This chain connects TRBV6-1 to TRBJ1-5; 7 positions agree with TRBD1. This CDR3 comprises 19 residues. V dropped 0 bases and J dropped 0; count of bases not matched to a gene: 11. CDR1 is MNHNS and CDR2 is SASEGT in the germline V gene. CDR3 bases: TGTGCCAGCAGTGAAGCGGGACAGTTGAGGGCGTATAGCAATCAGCCCCAGCATTTT. Translated: CASSEAGQLRAYSNQPQHF.

V usage is TRBV6-5 and J usage is TRBJ2-5, with TRBD2 matching over 9 bases. V trimming: 2 bases; J trimming: 5 bases; junction bases outside the gene matches: 9. This CDR3 has 16 amino acids. From germline, CDR1 is MNHEY and CDR2 SVGAGI. This CDR3 is CASSYGIAGVGETQYF. Written as DNA, the CDR3 is TGTGCCAGCAGTTACGGTATAGCGGGAGTCGGGGAGACCCAGTACTTC.

This chain joins TRBV7-9 and TRBJ2-1; 8 positions agree with TRBD1. After removal of 5 bases from V and 4 bases from J, the junction contained 4 bases not matched to a gene. The CDR3 is 14 amino acids. Germline V gene lookup returns CDR1 SEHNR and CDR2 FQNEAQ (reference sequence). CDR3 bases: TGTGCCAGCAGCCCCGGGACAGGATACAATGAGCAGTTCTTC. The encoded protein is CASSPGTGYNEQFF.

The CDR3: CATSRATGRSNEKLFF. The CDR3 DNA is TGTGCCACCAGCAGAGCAACAGGGCGGAGTAATGAAAAACTGTTTTTT. The gene calls are TRBV15 and TRBJ1-4, with D perhaps matching TRBD1 (6 bases). The ends were cut back, 1 base at V and 4 bases at J, with 13 bases in the middle. CDR3 length: 16 amino acids. CDR1 is LNHNV, CDR2 YYDKDF, per germline (reference sequence).

This rearrangement joins TRBV6-1 to TRBJ2-2; 10 bases are shared with TRBD2. The CDR3 extends over 14 amino acids. The germline V gene has CDR1 MNHNS and CDR2 SASEGT. V was clipped by 6 bases and J by 6 bases; unmatched bases: 4. The DNA for the CDR3 is TGTGCCAGCAGAACCGGGACTAGCGCCGGGGAGCTGTTTTTT. Its protein is CASRTGTSAGELFF.

This chain joins TRBV27 and TRBJ2-7; weak D call: TRBD1 (6 bases). The CDR3 has 14 amino acids. V lost 5 bases to trimming and J lost 0 bases, with 11 bases between them. From germline, CDR1 is MNHEY and CDR2 SMNVEV (reference sequence). The CDR3 bases are TGTGCCAGCAGTGCCGGGACACACTCCTACGAGCAGTACTTC. Translation gives CASSAGTHSYEQYF.

The V and J genes are TRBV4-1 and TRBJ2-1; possible D gene TRBD2, 5 bases. V was trimmed by 3 bases and J by 4 bases, leaving 13 bases between them. CDR3 size: 15 residues. CDR1 is MGHRA and CDR2 is YSYEKL in the germline V gene. In DNA, the CDR3 is TGCGCCAGCAGCCATCTCCGGTCGGGGTACAATGAGCAGTTCTTC. Protein product: CASSHLRSGYNEQFF.

This clone turned up a few times. The genes are TRBV18 and TRBJ1-2, with D possibly matching TRBD1 (6 bases). V shed 4 bases and J shed 7 bases, with 16 bases lying between them. The CDR3 loop spans 14 amino acids. Germline lookup yields CDR1 KGHSH and CDR2 LQKENI. The CDR3: CASSLDTGRGGYTF. The CDR3 DNA is TGTGCCAGCTCACTCGATACAGGGCGCGGTGGCTACACCTTC. The whole variable domain, filled in from reference TRBV18 and TRBJ1-2, reads NAGVMQNPRHLVRRRGQEARLRCSPMKGHSHVYWYRQLPEEGLKFMVYLQKENIIDESGMPKERFSAEFPKEGPSILRIQQVVRGDSAAYFCASSLDTGRGGYTFGSGTRLTVV.

The chain joins TRBV30 to TRBJ2-1, with TRBD1 as a possible D gene (5 bases). This CDR3 has 15 amino acids. The V gene's germline CDR1 is GTSNPN and CDR2 SVGIG (reference sequence). The germline V and J ends were trimmed by 1 base and 3 bases, with 13 bases remaining between them. CDR3 sequence (DNA): TGTGCCTGGAGTGCCCTCCAGACAGTCTACAATGAGCAGTTCTTC. It encodes CAWSALQTVYNEQFF.

This sequence joins TRBV6-1 and TRBJ1-1; 7 nucleotides line up with TRBD1. Germline lookup yields CDR1 MNHNS and CDR2 SASEGT. V gave up 6 bases and J gave up 0 bases; unmatched junction bases: 4. The CDR3 runs to 14 residues. CDR3 sequence: CASSRGQLNTEAFF. CDR3 bases: TGTGCCAGCAGCCGGGGACAGCTGAACACTGAAGCTTTCTTT.

V is TRBV7-3 and J is TRBJ1-1, with D maybe TRBD1 (6 bases). V was pared by 5 bases and J by 5 bases, with 12 bases between. The CDR3 spans 13 residues. CDR1 is SGHTA, CDR2 FQGTGA, per germline. The CDR3 region has the DNA TGTGCCAGCAGCCAAGGGGGGGGGACTGAAGCTTTCTTT. It specifies CASSQGGGTEAFF.

The chain has TRBV7-9 and TRBJ2-3, with 8 bases aligning to TRBD2. Germline-derived CDR1 and CDR2 are SEHNR and FQNEAQ (reference sequence). The CDR3 consists of 17 residues. V was clipped by 4 bases and J by 3 bases; unmatched bases: 12. The CDR3 DNA follows: TGTGCCAGCAGCTCGTATGGACGGGAGGGCGTGACAGATACGCAGTATTTT. Residues: CASSSYGREGVTDTQYF.

The V gene is TRBV6-5, the J gene TRBJ1-3, with 9 bases matching TRBD1. The CDR3 spans 15 residues. The germline gives CDR1 MNHEY, CDR2 SVGAGI. Losses at the gene ends were 6 bases for V and 3 bases for J; bases not matched to a gene: 6. The CDR3 region is CASRKDRGIGNTIYF. Written as DNA, the CDR3 is TGTGCCAGCAGAAAGGACAGGGGAATTGGAAACACCATATATTTT.

This chain links TRBV19 with TRBJ2-3; no reliable D call. V lost 5 bases to trimming and J lost 5 bases, with 11 bases between them. The CDR3 sequence is 13 residues long. Germline V lookup: CDR1 LNHDA, CDR2 SQIVND (reference sequence). CDR3 nucleotides: TGTGCCAGTAGTGTCGGCCGAGGAGATACGCAGTATTTT. Protein: CASSVGRGDTQYF.

This chain joins TRBV27 and TRBJ2-1; 7 bases map to TRBD1. This CDR3 comprises 15 residues. V was clipped by 4 bases and J by 6 bases; unmatched bases: 9. The V gene's germline CDR1 is MNHEY and CDR2 SMNVEV (reference sequence). CDR3 in DNA: TGTGCCAGCAGTTCTACCAAGGGGGCCAGCAATGAGCAGTTCTTC. It specifies CASSSTKGASNEQFF.

Only one count was recorded for this clone. The chain couples TRBV10-3 to TRBJ2-3; D gene uncertain. V was trimmed by 5 bases and J by 4 bases, leaving 10 bases between them. Germline-derived CDR1 and CDR2 are ENHRY and SYGVKD. This CDR3 is 13 amino acids long. The CDR3 DNA sequence: TGTGCCATCAGTATAAGAGAATCAGATACGCAGTATTTT. Residues: CAISIRESDTQYF.

The rearrangement joins TRBV6-1 to TRBJ1-5, with unresolved D. CDR3 length: 13 residues. Trimming shortened V by 9 bases and J by 1 base, and 10 bases separated the two germline ends. The germline V gene has CDR1 MNHNS and CDR2 SASEGT. CDR3 loop: CASRRESNQPQHF. The CDR3 DNA follows: TGTGCCAGTAGACGGGAGAGCAATCAGCCCCAGCATTTT.

The rearrangement joins TRBV7-2 to TRBJ2-1; D perhaps matches TRBD1 (6 bases). Trimming cost V 4 bases and J 10 bases, with 17 bases left between them. This CDR3 is 14 amino acids long. Germline assignment: CDR1 SGHTA and CDR2 FQGNSA. Here the CDR3 reads CASSSYRDGTEQFF. CDR3 nucleotide sequence: TGTGCCAGCAGCTCCTACCGGGATGGGACAGAGCAGTTCTTC.

The chain has TRBV6-1 and TRBJ2-2; D not resolved. V gave up 7 bases and J gave up 1 base, with 10 bases separating them. CDR1 is MNHNS, CDR2 SASEGT, per germline. The length of the CDR3 is 14 residues. CDR3 sequence (DNA): TGTGCCAGCAAATCACAATGGAACACCGGGGAGCTGTTTTTT. Amino acid sequence: CASKSQWNTGELFF.

Regarding this clone: The sample has other DNA sequences that encode this CDR3 too. The rearrangement joins TRBV5-1 to TRBJ2-2, with D possibly TRBD1 on 6 matching bases. The CDR3 is 13 amino acids. The V and J ends lost 0 bases and 6 bases respectively, with 6 bases between them. Germline CDR1 SGHRS, CDR2 YFSETQ. CDR3 in amino acids: CASSLEGAGELFF. The CDR3 DNA reads as TGCGCCAGCAGCTTGGAGGGGGCCGGGGAGCTGTTTTTT.

The V call is TRBV18, the J call TRBJ2-3; possibly TRBD2 for D (6 bases). The CDR3 sequence is 16 residues long. With 3 bases removed from V and 5 bases from J, the gap between germline ends came to 18 bases. CDR1 and CDR2 from the germline V gene are KGHSH and LQKENI. The CDR3 loop is CASSPRMRGEKDTQYF. The CDR3 nucleotides are TGTGCCAGCTCACCGCGTATGCGCGGGGAGAAAGATACGCAGTATTTT.

This chain links TRBV18 with TRBJ1-1; D is perhaps TRBD1 (6 bases). Germline V gene data show CDR1 as KGHSH and CDR2 as LQKENI. V was clipped by 6 bases and J by 5 bases, with 13 bases between them. This CDR3 comprises 13 residues. DNA of the CDR3: TGTGCCAGCTCGAACAGGGCGTATACTGAAGCTTTCTTT. This encodes CASSNRAYTEAFF.

The chain has TRBV7-9 and TRBJ2-7, with D unclear. V was shortened by 2 bases and J by 4 bases, with 6 bases between the two germline ends. The CDR3 has 12 residues. The germline gives CDR1 SEHNR, CDR2 FQNEAQ (reference sequence). The DNA of the CDR3 is TGTGCCAGCAGCTTAATGAGATACGAGCAGTACTTC. It yields the protein CASSLMRYEQYF.

For the CDR3, the DNA is TGCAGCGTTGAAACTAGCGGGAGAAAGGAGCAGTTCTTC. As protein: CSVETSGRKEQFF. The chain recombines TRBV29-1 with TRBJ2-1, with 11 bases aligning to TRBD2. V was pared by 2 bases and J by 10 bases, with 4 bases of the junction left unmatched. In germline, CDR1 is SQVTM, CDR2 ANQGSEA. The CDR3 contains 13 residues.